The clone carrying this T cell receptor beta chain was detected a few times. Its antigen is not known. The sample is drawn from a study of T cell repertoires in cytomegalovirus infection. TCRdb called the reads again in MiXCR, with one record for every CDR3 protein. The profile shows under 150,000 distinct CDR3 sequences, under 30% of them singletons. This CDR3 contains 13 residues. Trimming cost V 5 bases and J 6 bases, with 10 bases left between them. Germline-derived CDR1 and CDR2 are SGHVS and FNYEAQ. Sequencing was performed on PBMCs, sequenced either directly or after in vitro stimulation (not recorded which). This sequence originates from a human donor in good health (CMV status not recorded). Some clones in this sample may be carry-over from other donors' samples. The genes are TRBV7-6 and TRBJ2-2, with a possible D match to TRBD1 (6 bases). The CDR3, as DNA: TGTGCCAGCAGCGCCGGACAGTCCGGGGAGCTGTTTTTT. Its translation is CASSAGQSGELFF.